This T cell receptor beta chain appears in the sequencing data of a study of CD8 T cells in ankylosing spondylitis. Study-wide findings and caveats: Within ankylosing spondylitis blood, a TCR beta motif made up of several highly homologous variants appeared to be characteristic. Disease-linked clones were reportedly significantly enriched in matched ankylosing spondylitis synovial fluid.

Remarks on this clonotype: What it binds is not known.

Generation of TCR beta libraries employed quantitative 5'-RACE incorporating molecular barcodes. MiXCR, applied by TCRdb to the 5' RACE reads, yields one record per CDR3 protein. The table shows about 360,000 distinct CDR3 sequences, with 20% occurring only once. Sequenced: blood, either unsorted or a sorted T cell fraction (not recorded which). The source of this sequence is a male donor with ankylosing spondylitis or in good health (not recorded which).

The CDR3 sequence is CASSLVSPPYEQYF. For the CDR3, the DNA is TGTGCCAGCAGTTTAGTTTCACCTCCCTACGAGCAGTACTTC. The chain combines TRBV12-3 or TRBV12-4 with TRBJ2-7; D not certain. V lost 1 base and J 2 bases, leaving 9 bases between the germline ends. The CDR3 is 14 residues long.